This TCR beta chain stems from a study of T cell responses to AZD1222 COVID-19 vaccine. Study-wide findings and caveats: Spike-specific TCR breadth and depth grew following two AZD1222 doses.

V shed 3 bases and J 6 bases; nucleotides not matched to a gene: 10. The germline gives CDR1 SEHNR, CDR2 FQNEAQ (reference sequence). This CDR3 has 15 amino acids. A word on this clone: Antigen unknown.

Data came from immunoSEQ multiplex PCR; TCRdb stores just in-frame clones and leaves some out. The repertoire consists of 65,000 to 80,000 clones, with around 90% occurring once and the leading ten covering under 25%. The V and J genes are TRBV7-9 and TRBJ2-7, with 8 bases fitting TRBD2. Source: peripheral blood, taken on day 0 of AZD1222 vaccination. The clonotype comes from an adult in good health. The CDR3 is CASSFFSGKGREQYF. The CDR3 DNA is TGTGCCAGCAGCTTCTTTAGCGGGAAAGGTCGCGAGCAGTACTTC.